Sequencing of this T cell receptor beta chain was carried out in a study of chemoradiotherapy in HPV16-positive cancers. The method was immunoSEQ multiplex PCR; TCRdb's version includes in-frame clones alone and lacks a portion of them. The repertoire has about 6,500 clones, over 75% of them found once; the top ten carry 1.5% to 2%. The CDR3 sequence is 16 residues long. In germline, CDR1 is MDHEN, CDR2 SYDVKM. The trim removed 3 bases at V and 7 bases at J, leaving 11 bases unmatched. The sample consisted of blood, taken from a patient who underwent chemoradiotherapy. The sequence was collected from a human donor with HPV-associated anogenital cancer. This chain joins TRBV28 and TRBJ2-5; 10 nucleotides line up with TRBD2. CDR3: CASSLLSGGALATQYF. The CDR3, as DNA: TGTGCCAGCAGTTTGCTCAGCGGGGGGGCTTTAGCGACCCAGTACTTC.